The 27 T cell receptor beta chains listed next were all sequenced from one sample in a study of blood T cell repertoires in COVID-19. The assay was immunoSEQ multiplex PCR, and TCRdb's table has in-frame clones only and misses some. The data contain over 250,000 clones, around nine tenths of them singletons. Sequenced sample: PBMCs or T cells enriched from blood (not recorded which). These receptors originate from a woman aged 18-35 years who had recovered from COVID-19.

The chain joins TRBV7-2 to TRBJ1-5; 9 positions match TRBD1. This CDR3 region has 15 residues. Germline CDR1 reads SGHTA; CDR2 reads FQGNSA. Trimming took 4 bases from V and 1 from J; bases not matched to a gene: 2. In DNA, the CDR3 is TGTGCCAGCAGCTCGGGACAGGGAAGCAATCAGCCCCAGCATTTT. Protein product: CASSSGQGSNQPQHF. Full variable domain (outside the CDR3, taken from reference TRBV7-2 and TRBJ1-5): GAGVSQSPSNKVTEKGKDVELRCDPISGHTALYWYRQSLGQGLEFLIYFQGNSAPDKSGLPSDRFSAERTGGSVSTLTIQRTQQEDSAVYLCASSSGQGSNQPQHFGDGTRLSIL.

J is TRBJ1-2 and V is TRBV19, with D possibly being TRBD1 (5 bases). The V and J ends lost 2 bases and 4 bases respectively, with 14 bases between them. The CDR3 contains 15 residues. The germline gives CDR1 LNHDA, CDR2 SQIVND (reference sequence). The CDR3 is CASSILDRALYGYTF. CDR3 DNA: TGTGCCAGTAGTATACTTGACAGAGCCCTCTATGGCTACACCTTC.

The CDR3: CASSLGPPFNYGYTF. The CDR3 nucleotides read TGTGCCAGCAGCTTAGGTCCCCCCTTTAACTATGGCTACACCTTC. The rearrangement uses TRBV7-9 and TRBJ1-2, with no clear D. V was pared by 1 base and J by 1 base, with 10 bases between. The CDR3 extends over 15 amino acids. The germline CDR1 and CDR2 sequences are SEHNR and FQNEAQ (reference sequence).

The chain recombines TRBV14 with TRBJ2-7; 7 nucleotides align to TRBD1. The CDR3 sequence is 15 residues long. The V gene's germline CDR1 is SGHDN and CDR2 FVKESK. J lost 3 bases, V lost 4 bases, and 9 bases had no gene match. The CDR3 loop reads CASSRGTVALYEQYF. As DNA, the CDR3 is TGTGCCAGCAGCCGAGGGACAGTGGCCCTCTACGAGCAGTACTTC.

V is TRBV7-2 and J is TRBJ2-1, with D unresolved. Germline V CDR1 and CDR2: SGHTA, FQGNSA. Trimming cost V 5 bases and J 3 bases, with 8 bases left between them. CDR3 length equals 13 residues. This chain's CDR3 is CASSGRGYNEQFF. The CDR3 DNA follows: TGTGCCAGCAGCGGTAGAGGCTACAATGAGCAGTTCTTC.

Only a few counts were recorded for this clone. J is TRBJ1-2 and V is TRBV19, with TRBD1 matching 11 bases. V shed 7 bases and J 6 bases; nucleotides not matched to a gene: 4. Germline-derived CDR1 and CDR2 are LNHDA and SQIVND (reference sequence). The CDR3 consists of 13 residues. CDR3 sequence (DNA): TGTGCCAGTAAGGGACAGGGGGGACATGGCTACACCTTC. Translation gives CASKGQGGHGYTF.

The chain uses TRBV7-3 and TRBJ2-1; 9 bases match TRBD2. Per the germline V gene, CDR1 is SGHTA and CDR2 is FQGTGA. The V segment lost 2 bases and the J segment 5 bases; nucleotides outside the gene matches: 13. The CDR3 totals 18 residues. The CDR3 sequence: CASSLVATSGGGNNEQFF. DNA for the CDR3: TGTGCCAGCAGCTTAGTGGCGACTAGCGGAGGGGGAAACAATGAGCAGTTCTTC.

The rearrangement joins TRBV24-1 to TRBJ2-2; 9 bases agree with TRBD1. V was clipped by 12 bases and J by 5 bases; unmatched bases: 12. The CDR3 loop spans 15 amino acids. Per germline, CDR1 KGHDR and CDR2 SFDVKD. In nucleotides, the CDR3 is TGTGCCGTTAGCCCCGGGACAGGGTTTACCGGGGAGCTGTTTTTT. Residues: CAVSPGTGFTGELFF.

The CDR3 DNA follows: TGTGCCAGTAGTACAACAGGGGCACGGGAAAAACTGTTTTTT. Translating gives CASSTTGAREKLFF. This chain joins TRBV19 and TRBJ1-4; 7 nucleotides align to TRBD1. The CDR3 spans 14 residues. Germline-derived CDR1 and CDR2 are LNHDA and SQIVND (reference sequence). Trimming cost V 4 bases and J 8 bases; bases outside gene matches: 7.

This chain links TRBV5-5 with TRBJ1-3; 7 bases are shared with TRBD1. The V segment lost 4 bases and the J segment 0 bases; nucleotides outside the gene matches: 4. The CDR3 has 15 residues. Germline V CDR1 and CDR2: SGHKS, YYEKEE (reference sequence). CDR3 coding DNA: TGTGCCAGCAGCGCCAGGGGGAGCTCTGGAAACACCATATATTTT. Protein product: CASSARGSSGNTIYF.

This chain connects TRBV7-9 to TRBJ2-1; 9 nucleotides match TRBD2. Per germline, CDR1 SEHNR and CDR2 FQNEAQ (reference sequence). The CDR3 totals 15 residues. V lost 6 bases to trimming and J lost 0 bases; unmatched junction nucleotides: 3. The chain's CDR3 is CASRSSGSSYNEQFF. The CDR3 DNA sequence: TGTGCCAGCAGAAGTAGCGGGAGCTCCTACAATGAGCAGTTCTTC.

The chain joins TRBV7-2 to TRBJ2-3; no clear D gene. Between the trimmed V and J ends, which lost 1 base and 6 bases, there was a span of 11 bases. Germline loops: CDR1 SGHTA, CDR2 FQGNSA. This CDR3 comprises 14 residues. The CDR3 here is CASSLESLVDTQYF. The CDR3 DNA is TGTGCCAGCAGCTTAGAGTCCCTAGTGGATACGCAGTATTTT.

J is TRBJ2-4 and V is TRBV4-1; 10 bases agree with TRBD1. CDR3 length: 16 amino acids. Germline-derived CDR1 and CDR2 are MGHRA and YSYEKL. Losses at the gene ends were 6 bases for V and 7 bases for J; bases not matched to a gene: 12. The CDR3: CASSPDPPGQGNIQYF. DNA of the CDR3: TGCGCCAGCAGTCCCGACCCTCCGGGACAGGGGAACATTCAGTACTTC.

The chain joins TRBV18 to TRBJ2-5, with TRBD1 identical over 8 bases. The V segment lost 0 bases and the J segment 5 bases; nucleotides outside the gene matches: 5. This CDR3 region has 15 residues. Germline CDR1 reads KGHSH; CDR2 reads LQKENI. As DNA, the CDR3 is TGTGCCAGCTCACCACCGACAGGGGTGTCGGAGACCCAGTACTTC. Amino acid sequence: CASSPPTGVSETQYF. Filled out from reference TRBV18 and TRBJ2-5, the complete variable domain reads NAGVMQNPRHLVRRRGQEARLRCSPMKGHSHVYWYRQLPEEGLKFMVYLQKENIIDESGMPKERFSAEFPKEGPSILRIQQVVRGDSAAYFCASSPPTGVSETQYFGPGTRLLVL.

This chain connects TRBV11-2 to TRBJ2-2, with 12 bases identical to TRBD2. Germline lookup yields CDR1 SGHAT and CDR2 FQNNGV. The CDR3 covers 16 residues. With 3 bases clipped from V and 6 bases from J, the junction kept 5 bases outside the gene matches. CDR3 nucleotide sequence: TGTGCCAGCAGCTTCGGACTAGCGGGATCGGCCGGGGAGCTGTTTTTT. This encodes CASSFGLAGSAGELFF.

The chain combines TRBV12-3 or TRBV12-4 with TRBJ1-1; D is undetermined. V shed 6 bases and J shed 5 bases, with 10 bases lying between them. The CDR3 consists of 12 residues. The CDR3 DNA reads as TGTGCCAGCAGCCGGCGAGGGACTGAAGCTTTCTTT. This gives the protein CASSRRGTEAFF.

V and J are TRBV19 and TRBJ2-6, with TRBD1 matching over 11 bases. V lost 6 bases, J lost 2 bases, and 6 bases stayed unmatched. The germline gives CDR1 LNHDA, CDR2 SQIVND (reference sequence). The CDR3 extends over 17 amino acids. The CDR3 DNA reads as TGTGCCAGTAGCCCCGGACAGGGGGCGGCTGGGGCCAACGTCCTGACTTTC. The encoded protein is CASSPGQGAAGANVLTF.

V is TRBV2 and J is TRBJ2-1; 9 bases are shared with TRBD1. V was pared by 6 bases and J by 7 bases, with 10 bases of the junction left unmatched. The CDR3 is 15 residues long. Germline values: CDR1 SNHLY, CDR2 FYNNEI. The DNA for the CDR3 is TGTGCCAGCAGCCTAACAGGGGGCACCATTAATGAGCAGTTCTTC. This sequence encodes CASSLTGGTINEQFF. Full variable domain (missing parts from reference TRBV2 and TRBJ2-1): EPEVTQTPSHQVTQMGQEVILRCVPISNHLYFYWYRQILGQKVEFLVSFYNNEISEKSEIFDDQFSVERPDGSNFTLKIRSTKLEDSAMYFCASSLTGGTINEQFFGPGTRLTVL.

The chain carries TRBV9 and TRBJ2-2; unclear D gene. The V end was cut by 0 bases, the J end by 5 bases, with 11 bases between. Germline CDR1 is SGDLS and CDR2 is YYNGEE. The CDR3 runs 15 residues. The CDR3 protein is CASSVGPPRTGELFF. CDR3 sequence (DNA): TGTGCCAGCAGCGTAGGGCCTCCCCGTACCGGGGAGCTGTTTTTT.

The V and J genes are TRBV19 and TRBJ1-4; 7 bases agree with TRBD1. This CDR3 region has 13 residues. With V trimmed by 7 bases and J by 4 bases, 3 bases remained unmatched. Germline CDR1 reads LNHDA; CDR2 reads SQIVND (reference sequence). CDR3 region: CASMDRSNEKLFF. CDR3 in DNA: TGTGCCAGTATGGACAGGAGTAATGAAAAACTGTTTTTT.

This clone was observed once. The V gene is TRBV7-6, the J gene TRBJ2-1, with TRBD2 as a possible D gene (7 bases). The germline V gene encodes CDR1 SGHVS and CDR2 FNYEAQ. V lost 1 base to trimming and J lost 4 bases, with 14 bases between them. There are 16 residues in the CDR3. CDR3 bases: TGTGCCAGCAGCTTAGTTACAGGGAGGGCTTACAATGAGCAGTTCTTC. Amino acids: CASSLVTGRAYNEQFF. The full variable domain, with the rest looked up from reference TRBV7-6 and TRBJ2-1, is GAGVSQSPRYKVTKRGQDVALRCDPISGHVSLYWYRQALGQGPEFLTYFNYEAQQDKSGLPNDRFSAERPEGSISTLTIQRTEQRDSAMYRCASSLVTGRAYNEQFFGPGTRLTVL.

This chain uses TRBV6-2 or TRBV6-3 with TRBJ2-2; 9 bases are a match to TRBD2. CDR3 length equals 16 residues. The germline gives CDR1 MNHEY, CDR2 SVGEGT. J gave up 6 bases and V 3 bases, and 8 bases lay outside the gene matches. CDR3 coding DNA: TGTGCCAGCAGTTATAGGCTAGCGGGGTCGCCCGGGGAGCTGTTTTTT. This sequence encodes CASSYRLAGSPGELFF.

This chain uses TRBV11-3 with TRBJ2-7; 8 bases map to TRBD2. Germline CDR1 reads SGHNT; CDR2 reads YENEEA. V gave up 5 bases and J gave up 3 bases; unmatched junction bases: 6. This CDR3 is built from 14 residues. In nucleotides, the CDR3 is TGTGCCAGCAGCCCCAGCGGGGGTGTCTACGAGCAGTACTTC. Translated, it gives CASSPSGGVYEQYF.

The chain recombines TRBV4-1 with TRBJ1-2; D perhaps matches TRBD1 (5 bases). The CDR3 consists of 14 residues. Between the trimmed V and J ends, which lost 0 bases and 0 bases, there was a span of 5 bases. In germline, CDR1 is MGHRA, CDR2 YSYEKL. The CDR3 here is CASSQDRANYGYTF. CDR3 sequence (DNA): TGCGCCAGCAGCCAAGACAGGGCTAACTATGGCTACACCTTC.

V is TRBV5-4 and J is TRBJ2-6; 7 bases align to TRBD1. Germline V lookup: CDR1 SGHNT, CDR2 YYREEE (reference sequence). The CDR3 totals 17 residues. The junction had 14 bases not matched to a gene; V was cut back by 7 bases and J by 4 bases. CDR3 sequence (DNA): TGTGCCAGCTCTAAACAACCAGGGGGATGGGGGGCCAACGTCCTGACTTTC. Protein: CASSKQPGGWGANVLTF.

The chain uses TRBV29-1 and TRBJ2-7; 12 bases fit TRBD2. Germline V gene data show CDR1 as SQVTM and CDR2 as ANQGSEA. This CDR3 is built from 14 residues. The junction had 4 bases not matched to a gene; V was cut back by 5 bases and J by 2 bases. CDR3 region: CSVRTSGEPYEQYF. Written as DNA, the CDR3 is TGCAGCGTTAGGACTAGCGGGGAACCCTACGAGCAGTACTTC.

V gene TRBV3-1 (or the pseudogene TRBV3-2) combines with J gene TRBJ2-7; 14 bases match TRBD2. Trimming cost V 3 bases and J 3 bases; bases outside gene matches: 4. The CDR3 extends over 16 amino acids. Germline V gives CDR1 LGHDT, CDR2 YNNKEL (reference sequence). The CDR3 DNA follows: TGTGCCAGCAGCCAGGGGACTAGCGGGGGCCTCTACGAGCAGTACTTC. It codes for CASSQGTSGGLYEQYF.